This paragraph reports one T cell receptor beta chain. Its antigen specificity is not known. Base quality data are lacking; no much larger clone is found one base away. The label giving this sample's time point can be read as: baseline before first vaccination. Vaccinee samples came from UK trials COV001 and COV002, including a single-blind randomized controlled phase 2/3 trial of AZD1222 (ChAdOx1 nCoV-19) in healthy adults. For TCRbeta chain sequencing, PBMC samples from trial participants were taken at day 0 and at day 28 after the second dose. These data originate in a study of T cell responses to AZD1222 COVID-19 vaccine (dated by TCRdb to about 2021). Notes on the research overall: AZD1222 recipients whose second dose came at about 4 weeks and those whose second dose came at about 12 weeks were combined into one group, since spike-specific TCR depth and breadth did not differ between the two schedules. TCR sequencing was performed for 230 to 250 trial participants, of whom roughly 200 were given two doses of AZD1222 and 26 were given two doses of MenACWY control vaccine. Trial participants were enrolled into age subgroups of 18-55, 56-69 and 70-plus years, which contained about 150, 28 and 57 TCR-sequenced participants, respectively. Broader findings and caveats from the paper: Most participants were white British and females outnumbered males, and the authors suggested that clonal diversity may have been underestimated. Vaccine-associated CD4 TCRs spanned the whole spike protein, with dominant responses in regions 160-218 and 743-854. A significant rise in spike-specific TCR breadth and depth was observed after two AZD1222 doses relative to day 0 and relative to MenACWY recipients. Because no samples from the day 14 peak response were available, repertoires could be characterized only after the peak T cell response. Reportedly, almost half of the unique spike-specific TCRs recognized epitopes lying outside the regions that are mutated in the B.1.351 and B.1.1.7 variants. In the small 56-69-year group, the increase in depth fell short of significance, most likely because of low power. Only five to seven AZD1222 recipients were SARS-CoV-2 seropositive at baseline, limiting conclusions about previously exposed vaccinees.

The CDR3 regions of human TCRbeta chains were subjected to immunosequencing. From the authors' description of their analysis: Repertoire TCRs were checked for matches against a reference library of SARS-CoV-2-specific TCRs that had been generated using the MIRA antigen-specificity platform. Breadth was defined as the fraction of unique TCRs that were SARS-CoV-2-associated. Depth was defined as the fraction of total T cells that were SARS-CoV-2-associated. Using the MIRA data, each spike-specific TCR was mapped to the spike region that the TCR reacts to and placed in a CD4 or CD8 class. Log10-transformed breadth and depth values were compared by one-way ANOVA with Sidak's multiple comparisons tests. This is the immuneACCESS table as TCRdb keeps it, with only in-frame sequences that have V and J called. A part of the clones is gone; compared with another copy, unresolved V genes explain less than half, and the rest is unexplained. Clonal size and the V and J genes are those of that table, whereas D and trimming came from the DNA. For this sample there are about 99,000 clones; around nine tenths appear just once. The top ten clonotypes cover 2.5% to 3% of the sample.

The CDR3 starts with the cysteine, ends with the phenylalanine, and has 11 residues. Kept here is only the CDR3 DNA, which spans 33 bases and is read in frame from base 1. Taken from the germline V gene, the CDR1 and CDR2 loops are ENHRY and SYGVKD. Relative to germline, V is 6 bases shorter and J is 10 bases shorter, with 10 bases between their ends. The chain is assembled from TRBV10-3 and TRBJ2-1; TRBD1 is possibly the D segment (6 matching bases). The sequence came from an adult in good health. The sequencing here drew on peripheral blood, taken on day 0 of AZD1222 vaccination. The bases are TGTGCCATCAGACGGACAGCCGAGCAGTTCTTC. This is translated as CAIRRTAEQFF.